One and the same sample provided the 22 T cell receptor beta chains below, sequenced in a study of CD8 T cells in Susac syndrome. An input of about 0.45 to 1 ug of RNA was subjected to reverse transcription using random hexamers. TCRdb analysed the immunoSEQ multiplex PCR reads with MiXCR anew, one entry per CDR3 protein. Of roughly 190,000 distinct CDR3 sequences listed, approximately 95% are singletons. The sequencing sample was made of CD4+ T cells from PBMCs. Receptors originate from a human donor in good health.

This chain's CDR3 is CASSPSGTPLGYTF. The DNA of the CDR3 is TGTGCCAGCTCACCCAGCGGGACGCCTCTGGGCTACACCTTC. The V call is TRBV18, the J call TRBJ1-2; possible D gene TRBD1, 5 bases. Germline CDR1 is KGHSH and CDR2 is LQKENI. This CDR3 spans 14 amino acids. V was cut by 3 bases and J by 8 bases, with 16 bases left in between.

V usage is TRBV4-2 and J usage is TRBJ2-7; D perhaps matches TRBD2 (6 bases). Germline V lookup: CDR1 LGHNA, CDR2 YNFKEQ. This CDR3 region has 15 residues. Between the trimmed V and J ends, which lost 1 base and 4 bases, there was a span of 14 bases. CDR3 amino acids: CASSQGYGSEYEQYF. The CDR3 DNA reads as TGTGCCAGCAGCCAAGGTTACGGGAGCGAGTACGAGCAGTACTTC.

This chain joins TRBV6-2 or TRBV6-3 and TRBJ2-5; tentative D call: TRBD2 (6 bases). CDR1 and CDR2 (germline): MNHEY, SVGEGT. This CDR3 has 15 residues. V was cut by 10 bases and J by 7 bases, with 25 bases left in between. The CDR3 bases are TGTGCCATCACCGGGACTGAGATTACGCGAGGGACCCAGTACTTC. This translates into CAITGTEITRGTQYF.

This chain links TRBV11-2 with TRBJ2-3; TRBD2 agrees at 9 bases. The CDR3 runs 16 residues. Germline V lookup: CDR1 SGHAT, CDR2 FQNNGV. After removal of 1 base from V and 0 bases from J, the junction contained 2 bases not matched to a gene. The DNA for the CDR3 is TGTGCCAGCAGCTTAGGCGGGGGGGCCAGCACAGATACGCAGTATTTT. Protein sequence: CASSLGGGASTDTQYF.

As DNA, the CDR3 is TGTGCCTGGAGTGTACAAGCGGGAGGGAACACCGGGGAGCTGTTTTTT. Its protein product is CAWSVQAGGNTGELFF. The chain recombines TRBV30 with TRBJ2-2; 9 bases line up with TRBD2. After removal of 0 bases from V and 1 base from J, the junction contained 3 bases not matched to a gene. The germline V gene has CDR1 GTSNPN and CDR2 SVGIG (reference sequence). CDR3 length: 16 amino acids.

V gene TRBV30 combines with J gene TRBJ2-3; D is possibly TRBD2 (7 bases). V dropped 4 bases and J dropped 5 bases, with 10 bases sitting between them. Germline V lookup: CDR1 GTSNPN, CDR2 SVGIG (reference sequence). This CDR3 comprises 12 residues. CDR3 loop: CAWKGGGDTQYF. The CDR3 DNA reads as TGTGCCTGGAAGGGAGGGGGAGATACGCAGTATTTT.

The V gene is TRBV29-1, the J gene TRBJ1-1; D unresolved. The germline V gene encodes CDR1 SQVTM and CDR2 ANQGSEA. V shed 6 bases and J shed 0 bases, with 8 bases lying between them. CDR3 length: 12 amino acids. The CDR3 sequence is CSVLDMNTEAFF. CDR3 bases: TGCAGCGTCCTCGACATGAACACTGAAGCTTTCTTT.

The J gene is TRBJ2-5, the V gene TRBV9; no firm D call. V was clipped by 0 bases and J by 5 bases, with 8 bases between them. There are 13 residues in the CDR3. Germline CDR1 reads SGDLS; CDR2 reads YYNGEE. The CDR3 region has the DNA TGTGCCAGCAGCGTAGCTACAAGGGAGACCCAGTACTTC. It specifies CASSVATRETQYF.

This rearrangement joins TRBV7-9 to TRBJ2-5; 7 positions agree with TRBD1. Per germline, CDR1 SEHNR and CDR2 FQNEAQ (reference sequence). V lost 6 bases, J lost 2 bases, and 9 bases stayed unmatched. This CDR3 spans 15 amino acids. The CDR3 DNA reads TGTGCCAGCAGATCGGGACAGACTGTACAAGAGACCCAGTACTTC. Encoded protein: CASRSGQTVQETQYF.

The chain combines TRBV6-2 or TRBV6-3 with TRBJ2-4; maybe TRBD2 (6 bases). Germline CDR1 is MNHEY and CDR2 is SVGEGT. This CDR3 is built from 16 residues. Trimming removed 5 bases from V and 7 bases from J, with 21 bases in between. In DNA, the CDR3 is TGTGCCAGCAGTACTTGGGACTCAGGAGCCGGGAACATTCAGTACTTC. Translation gives CASSTWDSGAGNIQYF.

The V call is TRBV19, the J call TRBJ2-7; 10 bases map to TRBD2. V dropped 5 bases and J dropped 4; count of bases not matched to a gene: 5. Germline loops: CDR1 LNHDA, CDR2 SQIVND (reference sequence). There are 14 residues in the CDR3. The CDR3 sequence is CASSLAGERYEQYF. CDR3 coding DNA: TGTGCCAGTAGTCTAGCGGGAGAGCGGTACGAGCAGTACTTC.

J is TRBJ1-2 and V is TRBV19; D gene uncertain. The CDR3 is 15 residues long. Trimming took 6 bases from V and 2 from J, leaving 16 bases between them. Germline V gene lookup returns CDR1 LNHDA and CDR2 SQIVND (reference sequence). The chain's CDR3 is CASRDEAANNYGYTF. CDR3 nucleotide sequence: TGTGCCAGTAGGGATGAGGCAGCTAACAACTATGGCTACACCTTC.

The J gene is TRBJ2-3, the V gene TRBV4-3; a weak D match, TRBD1 (5 bases). This CDR3 is built from 14 residues. Germline-derived CDR1 and CDR2 are LGHNA and YSLEER. V lost 1 base and J 0 bases, leaving 5 bases between the germline ends. The CDR3 DNA reads as TGCGCCAGCAGCCAAGGACAGAGCACAGATACGCAGTATTTT. This translates into CASSQGQSTDTQYF.

The rearrangement joins TRBV27 to TRBJ2-7; D is possibly TRBD2 (6 bases). The CDR3 contains 15 residues. The V end lost 6 bases, the J end lost 0 bases, and 15 bases lay between the germline ends. Germline V lookup: CDR1 MNHEY, CDR2 SMNVEV (reference sequence). CDR3 protein: CASREGLRGSYEQYF. DNA of the CDR3: TGTGCCAGCAGAGAGGGACTGAGGGGCTCCTACGAGCAGTACTTC.

This clonotype was seen only once. The rearrangement links TRBV7-3 to TRBJ1-1; D is unclear. Germline loops: CDR1 SGHTA, CDR2 FQGTGA. Trimming removed 2 bases at V and 4 bases at J, with 14 bases between. CDR3 length: 15 amino acids. CDR3: CASSLGVGWSTEAFF. The DNA for the CDR3 is TGTGCCAGCAGCTTAGGAGTGGGCTGGAGCACTGAAGCTTTCTTT.

This clonotype was detected once. The chain recombines TRBV20-1 with TRBJ2-7, with 10 bases identical to TRBD2. Germline values: CDR1 DFQATT, CDR2 SNEGSKA (reference sequence). This CDR3 comprises 13 residues. Trimming at V came to 2 bases and at J to 3 bases, leaving 1 base not matched to a gene. In nucleotides, the CDR3 is TGCAGTGCTAGATCTAGCGGGAGCTACGAGCAGTACTTC. This encodes CSARSSGSYEQYF.

The chain has TRBV30 and TRBJ1-2; TRBD1 is a possible D gene (6 bases). Germline CDR1 GTSNPN, CDR2 SVGIG (reference sequence). CDR3 length equals 15 residues. With 2 bases removed from V and 3 bases from J, the gap between germline ends came to 16 bases. The CDR3 region has the DNA TGTGCCTGGAGTCGGGATGCAGGGGCCCACTATGGCTACACCTTC. It yields the protein CAWSRDAGAHYGYTF.

The chain links TRBV20-1 to TRBJ2-7; D not resolved. This CDR3 is built from 17 residues. CDR1 and CDR2 from the germline V gene are DFQATT and SNEGSKA (reference sequence). With 1 base removed from V and 3 bases from J, the gap between germline ends came to 22 bases. CDR3 nucleotides: TGCAGTGCTAGAGGTAAAGACGTGGGGATTTATGTCTACGAGCAGTACTTC. Translation: CSARGKDVGIYVYEQYF.

The rearrangement joins TRBV7-9 to TRBJ1-2; 7 nucleotides agree with TRBD1. Per the germline V gene, CDR1 is SEHNR and CDR2 is FQNEAQ (reference sequence). V was pared by 5 bases and J by 0 bases, with 6 bases of the junction left unmatched. CDR3 length equals 15 residues. CDR3 DNA sequence: TGTGCCAGCAGCCTAGGGGGCCGACCTAACTATGGCTACACCTTC. The encoded protein is CASSLGGRPNYGYTF.

The V and J genes are TRBV20-1 and TRBJ2-7; D is ambiguous. The CDR3 is 13 residues long. V lost 7 bases to trimming and J lost 4 bases, with 17 bases between them. Germline V lookup: CDR1 DFQATT, CDR2 SNEGSKA (reference sequence). The DNA of the CDR3 is TGCAGTGGATATACTAATCTTATTTACGAGCAGTACTTC. Translating gives CSGYTNLIYEQYF.

This clonotype is a singleton in its sample. The V call is TRBV5-4, the J call TRBJ2-5, with 7 bases that match TRBD2. The germline gives CDR1 SGHNT, CDR2 YYREEE (reference sequence). The CDR3 is 17 amino acids. J was trimmed by 2 bases and V by 2 bases; bases with no gene match: 12. The CDR3 region is CASSFSLVASGQETQYF. For the CDR3, the DNA is TGTGCCAGCAGCTTCAGTTTGGTGGCTAGCGGTCAAGAGACCCAGTACTTC.

The chain joins TRBV28 to TRBJ2-5, with TRBD1 as a possible D gene (6 bases). V was trimmed by 6 bases and J by 5 bases, leaving 16 bases between them. CDR3 size: 14 residues. Germline V lookup: CDR1 MDHEN, CDR2 SYDVKM. The chain's CDR3 is CASSLPGAGETQYF. CDR3 nucleotides: TGTGCCAGCAGCTTACCAGGGGCAGGGGAGACCCAGTACTTC.